This passage covers 15 T cell receptor beta chains from one sample sequenced in a study of beta chain features in type 1 diabetes (dated by TCRdb to 2016 to 2018). The library was generated by the immunoSEQ multiplex PCR assay. The entire isolated RNA was reverse transcribed using the High Capacity cDNA Reverse Transcription Kit, and thus expressed TCRB transcripts were sequenced. TCRdb retrieved this table from immuneACCESS and kept in-frame rearrangements only. Not all clones are present; in checked studies, unresolved V genes account for under half, and no reason is known for the remainder. Counted in this sample were 250,000 to 350,000 clones; 11% to 15% of them appeared once. Approximately 6.7% of the sample belongs to the ten largest clones. Specimen: central memory CD4+ T cells from blood. These receptors were collected from a man in his thirties or forties in good health.

The J gene is TRBJ2-7, the V gene TRBV6-5; 11 bases are shared with TRBD2. Germline CDR1 and CDR2: MNHEY and SVGAGI. The trim removed 2 bases at V and 6 bases at J, leaving 6 bases unmatched. This CDR3 spans 15 amino acids. The CDR3 spells CASSYKLAGVGEQYV. The DNA for the CDR3 is TGTGCCAGCAGTTACAAACTAGCGGGAGTCGGCGAGCAGTACGTC.

This clone was found a few times. The chain has TRBV4-3 and TRBJ2-5; 8 nucleotides line up with TRBD1. After removal of 0 bases from V and 7 bases from J, the junction contained 4 bases not matched to a gene. CDR3 size: 14 residues. Germline V CDR1 and CDR2: LGHNA, YSLEER. The CDR3 reads CASSQEGQGGTQYF. For the CDR3, the DNA is TGCGCCAGCAGCCAAGAAGGACAGGGTGGGACCCAGTACTTC.

There are a few counts of this clone. The genes are TRBV6-5 and TRBJ1-2, with D unclear. The CDR3 totals 14 residues. Trimming removed 6 bases at V and 2 bases at J, with 13 bases between. Germline V lookup: CDR1 MNHEY, CDR2 SVGAGI. In DNA form, the CDR3 reads TGTGCCAGCAGCCTGGGTCGAGCGAACTATGGCTACACCTTC. Amino acid sequence: CASSLGRANYGYTF.

This clone was seen many times. The CDR3 DNA is TGTGCCAAGGGACTAGCGGCCTACAATGAGCAGTTCTTC. Protein: CAKGLAAYNEQFF. The V and J genes are TRBV14 and TRBJ2-1, with TRBD2 identical over 11 bases. The CDR3 is 13 residues long. Germline CDR1 reads SGHDN; CDR2 reads FVKESK. The V gene end was trimmed by 10 bases and the J gene end by 2 bases; junction bases not matched to a gene: 1.

With regard to this clone: The junction does not match germline at one end; this may be a read error. The CDR3 bases are TGCGCCAGCAGCCAAGATGGGAACCAAGAGACCCAGTACTTC. Its protein is CASSQDGNQETQYF. The chain combines TRBV5-5 with TRBJ2-5; D gene uncertain. The CDR3 is made up of 14 amino acids. Germline V gives CDR1 SGHKS, CDR2 YYEKEE (reference sequence).

J is TRBJ1-3 and V is TRBV19; D uncertain. CDR3 length: 16 amino acids. CDR1 LNHDA and CDR2 SQIVND come from the germline V gene (reference sequence). V was trimmed by 3 bases and J by 0 bases, leaving 12 bases between them. The chain's CDR3 is CASSMRSGSSGNTIYF. The CDR3 nucleotides read TGTGCCAGTAGTATGAGGTCGGGCAGCTCTGGAAACACCATATATTTT. Together with reference TRBV19 and TRBJ1-3, the CDR3 gives the full variable domain: DGGITQSPKYLFRKEGQNVTLSCEQNLNHDAMYWYRQDPGQGLRLIYYSQIVNDFQKGDIAEGYSVSREKKESFPLTVTSAQKNPTAFYLCASSMRSGSSGNTIYFGEGSWLTVV.

This clone was seen more than once but under ten times. This chain links TRBV11-2 with TRBJ1-3; 8 bases fit TRBD1. From germline, CDR1 is SGHAT and CDR2 FQNNGV. Trimming at V came to 1 base and at J to 3 bases, leaving 5 bases not matched to a gene. The CDR3 contains 16 residues. The CDR3 nucleotides read TGTGCCAGCAGCTTAGTGTCAGGGGGCAATGGAAACACCATATATTTT. Its translation: CASSLVSGGNGNTIYF.

The CDR3 spells CASSFGRSNTEAFF. CDR3 DNA sequence: TGTGCCAGCAGTTTCGGCAGAAGTAACACTGAAGCTTTCTTT. The chain links TRBV28 to TRBJ1-1; D not resolved. V lost 3 bases, J lost 2 bases, and 10 bases lay in between. The germline V gene encodes CDR1 MDHEN and CDR2 SYDVKM. CDR3 length: 14 residues.

This rearrangement joins TRBV6-6 to TRBJ1-2; 10 bases map to TRBD1. Germline-derived CDR1 and CDR2 are MNHNY and SVGAGI (reference sequence). Trimming took 5 bases from V and 3 from J; bases not matched to a gene: 3. CDR3 length: 14 residues. CDR3 in DNA: TGTGCCAGCAGTGCGGGACAGGGGCACTATGGCTACACCTTC. Its translation: CASSAGQGHYGYTF.

The chain has TRBV27 and TRBJ1-2; no firm D call. This CDR3 is 13 amino acids long. The V gene's germline CDR1 is MNHEY and CDR2 SMNVEV (reference sequence). Trimming stripped 3 bases from V and 5 bases from J, with 10 bases between. The DNA of the CDR3 is TGTGCCAGCAGTTTGGCAGGCCAGTATGGCTACACCTTC. Amino acids: CASSLAGQYGYTF.

The rearrangement uses TRBV7-2 and TRBJ1-5, with TRBD1 as a possible D gene (5 bases). Between the trimmed V and J ends, which lost 6 bases and 1 base, there was a span of 13 bases. The CDR3 is made up of 15 amino acids. Germline CDR1 is SGHTA and CDR2 is FQGNSA. CDR3 DNA sequence: TGTGCCAGCAGTGATGGGACGGCGAGCAATCAGCCCCAGCATTTT. Protein sequence: CASSDGTASNQPQHF.

The chain combines TRBV7-3 with TRBJ2-5; D perhaps matches TRBD1 (5 bases). The CDR3 runs to 14 residues. Trimming left V 5 bases short and J 3 bases short, with 13 bases between. Germline values: CDR1 SGHTA, CDR2 FQGTGA. The CDR3 is CASSMTDEKETQYF. Written as DNA, the CDR3 is TGTGCCAGCAGCATGACAGACGAAAAAGAGACCCAGTACTTC.

A few counts support this clone. The chain has TRBV7-2 and TRBJ1-2; perhaps TRBD1 as D (6 bases). The V gene lost 3 bases and the J gene lost 7 bases, with 15 bases spanning the gap. This CDR3 has 14 amino acids. Germline V gene data show CDR1 as SGHTA and CDR2 as FQGNSA. The CDR3 spells CASSLVGGAGGYTF. The CDR3 DNA sequence: TGTGCCAGCAGCTTGGTGGGGGGCGCGGGTGGCTACACCTTC.

V usage is TRBV6-1 and J usage is TRBJ2-3; TRBD2 agrees at 10 bases. The CDR3 spans 15 residues. V shed 1 base, J shed 5 bases, and the junction held 3 bases outside the gene matches. Germline V gives CDR1 MNHNS, CDR2 SASEGT. CDR3 sequence: CASSEGLAGVDTQYF. The CDR3, as DNA: TGTGCCAGCAGTGAAGGCCTAGCGGGAGTAGATACGCAGTATTTT.

CDR3: CASSDLGGRGEQFF. CDR3 DNA: TGTGCCAGCAGTGACTTGGGCGGGAGGGGTGAGCAGTTCTTC. The J gene is TRBJ2-1, the V gene TRBV6-5, with 9 bases aligning to TRBD2. The CDR3 sequence is 14 residues long. CDR1 and CDR2 (germline): MNHEY, SVGAGI. The junction had 8 bases not matched to a gene; V was cut back by 5 bases and J by 9 bases.